Below are 2 T cell receptor beta chains sequenced from a single sample in a study of graft-versus-host responses after intestinal transplantation (dated by TCRdb to the early 2020s). The sample's time point label is to be understood as: cells obtained before transplantation from donor or recipient. Libraries were prepared through the immunoSEQ multiplex PCR assay. The source is immuneACCESS, and TCRdb retained only in-frame sequences with V and J called. Part of the clones is not carried over; for the studies checked, unresolved V genes explain less than half of this, and the remainder is unexplained. The sample table shows roughly 97,000 clones, and 91% are seen once. The ten largest make up approximately 0.18% of the sample. No antigen is known for these receptors. The sample in question was unstimulated CD4+ T cells sorted from spleen or lymph node cells, obtained before transplant. These receptors all come from a human donor who was the organ donor for an intestinal transplant.

The rearrangement links TRBV7-2 to TRBJ1-6, with TRBD1 as a possible D gene (5 bases). Trimming removed 1 base at V and 7 bases at J, with 17 bases between. CDR1 is SGHTA and CDR2 is FQGNSA in the germline V gene. This CDR3 has 17 amino acids. The chain's CDR3 is CASSLVSGGILNSPLHF. CDR3 DNA: TGTGCCAGCAGCTTAGTATCCGGGGGAATCCTAAATTCACCCCTCCACTTT.

This chain joins TRBV11-1 and TRBJ1-1; 7 bases fit TRBD1. Germline CDR1 and CDR2: SGHAT and FQDESV (reference sequence). CDR3 length: 15 amino acids. V lost 2 bases and J lost 0; bases outside the gene matches: 3. The CDR3 loop is CASSLRGQMNTEAFF. CDR3 DNA: TGTGCCAGCAGCTTACGGGGACAGATGAACACTGAAGCTTTCTTT.